The next 21 T cell receptor beta chains were all read from a single sample in a study of blood T cell repertoires in COVID-19. Clones were sequenced by immunoSEQ multiplex PCR, and TCRdb holds only the in-frame ones, with some missing. The data contain approximately 190,000 clones, approximately 81% of them singletons. Input material: peripheral blood. The source is a human donor in a cohort sampled during active COVID-19.

This clone has only one observation. The chain employs TRBV5-1 and TRBJ2-7; possibly TRBD1 for D (5 bases). Germline CDR1 reads SGHRS; CDR2 reads YFSETQ. V was trimmed by 4 bases and J by 2 bases, leaving 13 bases between them. The CDR3 extends over 14 amino acids. CDR3 amino acids: CASSINSGPYEQYV. The CDR3 nucleotides are TGCGCCAGCAGCATCAACTCAGGGCCCTACGAGCAGTACGTC.

The chain couples TRBV5-5 to TRBJ1-2; no clear D gene. The CDR3 consists of 14 residues. Germline V gene sequence: CDR1 SGHKS, CDR2 YYEKEE (reference sequence). Trimming stripped 1 base from V and 2 bases from J, with 9 bases between. CDR3 DNA: TGTGCCAGCAGCTTGACCGAGTTAAACTATGGCTACACCTTC. It yields the protein CASSLTELNYGYTF.

In this sample, this clone turned up once. The rearrangement uses TRBV27 and TRBJ1-2; D might be TRBD1 (5 bases). The CDR3 has 13 residues. Trimming took 0 bases from V and 7 from J, leaving 9 bases between them. Germline values: CDR1 MNHEY, CDR2 SMNVEV (reference sequence). The CDR3 here is CASSLSGGSGYTF. The CDR3 coding sequence is TGTGCCAGCAGTTTATCCGGGGGGAGTGGCTACACCTTC.

This clone was observed a single time. The rearrangement joins TRBV7-9 to TRBJ2-2; perhaps TRBD1 as D (6 bases). CDR1 SEHNR and CDR2 FQNEAQ come from the germline V gene (reference sequence). This CDR3 spans 15 amino acids. V gave up 2 bases and J gave up 6 bases, with 13 bases separating them. Here the CDR3 DNA reads TGTGCCAGCAGCTTAACAGGGATGCTGGCCGGGGAGCTGTTTTTT. Amino acid sequence: CASSLTGMLAGELFF.

CDR3 nucleotide sequence: TGTGCCAGCAGTTTCGGCACTGAAGCTTTCTTT. Translating gives CASSFGTEAFF. V and J are TRBV28 and TRBJ1-1; the D is unclear. Germline V gives CDR1 MDHEN, CDR2 SYDVKM. The CDR3 has 11 residues. V lost 3 bases, J lost 4 bases, and 3 bases lay in between.

This clone appeared a single time. The J gene is TRBJ1-6, the V gene TRBV19; 8 bases match TRBD1. CDR1 and CDR2 from the germline V gene are LNHDA and SQIVND (reference sequence). V lost 6 bases, J lost 6 bases, and 7 bases stayed unmatched. The CDR3 has 15 residues. CDR3 loop: CASSPRDRPNSPLHF. CDR3 coding DNA: TGTGCCAGTAGCCCAAGGGACAGGCCTAATTCACCCCTCCACTTT.

This chain connects TRBV2 to TRBJ1-2, with 11 nucleotides matching TRBD1. The CDR3 contains 13 residues. Trimming removed 5 bases from V and 8 bases from J; junction bases left unmatched: 4. Germline V gene data show CDR1 as SNHLY and CDR2 as FYNNEI. The CDR3 DNA reads as TGTGCCAGCAGTCGGACAGGGGGCTGGGGCTACACCTTC. This encodes CASSRTGGWGYTF.

The V call is TRBV30, the J call TRBJ1-3, with D possibly TRBD1 on 5 matching bases. Germline V lookup: CDR1 GTSNPN, CDR2 SVGIG (reference sequence). V gave up 3 bases and J gave up 7 bases, with 22 bases separating them. CDR3 length: 16 residues. In DNA, the CDR3 is TGTGCCTGGAGCAACGGGGGGTGGACGGTCCTGAACACCATATATTTT. Its protein product is CAWSNGGWTVLNTIYF.

This chain connects TRBV4-1 to TRBJ2-1; 10 bases are shared with TRBD2. CDR3 length: 15 residues. The V gene end was trimmed by 5 bases and the J gene end by 3 bases; junction bases not matched to a gene: 4. Germline values: CDR1 MGHRA, CDR2 YSYEKL. Written as DNA, the CDR3 is TGCGCCAGCAGCAAGGGACTAGCGAACTACAATGAGCAGTTCTTC. It specifies CASSKGLANYNEQFF.

The chain links TRBV6-4 to TRBJ2-3; D not resolved. The CDR3 totals 17 residues. The germline V gene encodes CDR1 MRHNA and CDR2 SNTAGT. The V end was cut by 5 bases, the J end by 2 bases, with 20 bases between. Here the CDR3 reads CASSPPSPILLTDTQYF. In DNA form, the CDR3 reads TGTGCCAGCAGTCCCCCCTCACCAATCCTACTCACAGATACGCAGTATTTT.

For the CDR3, the DNA is TGTGCCAGCAGCACAACCACCGGGAGCCACGAGCAGTACGTC. Its translation: CASSTTTGSHEQYV. The chain recombines TRBV6-5 with TRBJ2-7; the D gene is possibly TRBD2 (6 bases). Germline CDR1 and CDR2: MNHEY and SVGAGI. Trimming shortened V by 6 bases and J by 5 bases, and 17 bases separated the two germline ends. This CDR3 region has 14 residues.

As DNA, the CDR3 is TGTGCCAGCAGAAGCCCGAGGGAACCCTACGAGCAGTACGTC. Translating it yields CASRSPREPYEQYV. The V call is TRBV6-5, the J call TRBJ2-7; D may be TRBD2 (5 bases). Germline values: CDR1 MNHEY, CDR2 SVGAGI. The CDR3 spans 14 residues. The V gene lost 6 bases and the J gene lost 2 bases, with 14 bases spanning the gap.

This chain links TRBV19 with TRBJ1-2; D is perhaps TRBD1 (5 bases). The CDR3 length is 14 residues. The ends were cut back, 0 bases at V and 7 bases at J, with 12 bases in the middle. Germline V CDR1 and CDR2: LNHDA, SQIVND (reference sequence). CDR3 DNA: TGTGCCAGTAGTATAGAGGAGGGGTACGGTGGCTACACCTTC. It is translated as CASSIEEGYGGYTF.

The V gene is TRBV28, the J gene TRBJ2-1; no firm D call. CDR1 is MDHEN and CDR2 is SYDVKM in the germline V gene. This CDR3 spans 15 amino acids. V lost 2 bases and J lost 0, with 8 bases in between. The CDR3 DNA reads TGTGCCAGCAGTTTAAGTCTAGGCTCCTACAATGAGCAGTTCTTC. It encodes CASSLSLGSYNEQFF.

The gene calls are TRBV7-2 and TRBJ2-7, with D possibly matching TRBD2 (6 bases). CDR1 SGHTA and CDR2 FQGNSA come from the germline V gene. The CDR3 is 14 residues long. The V and J ends lost 1 base and 4 bases respectively, with 11 bases between them. CDR3 sequence: CASSLGGGQYEQYF. CDR3 coding DNA: TGTGCCAGCAGCTTAGGGGGAGGTCAATACGAGCAGTACTTC.

This clone occurred once. The chain couples TRBV29-1 to TRBJ1-2; TRBD1 matches at 10 bases. The germline gives CDR1 SQVTM, CDR2 ANQGSEA. The CDR3 loop spans 14 amino acids. Losses at the gene ends were 2 bases for V and 4 bases for J; bases not matched to a gene: 4. The CDR3 bases are TGCAGCGTTGAAAGGACAGGGGGTCCCTATGGCTACACCTTC. It codes for CSVERTGGPYGYTF.

The chain links TRBV27 to TRBJ2-7; D not certain. This CDR3 is 15 amino acids long. Germline-derived CDR1 and CDR2 are MNHEY and SMNVEV (reference sequence). V was cut by 0 bases and J by 0 bases, with 9 bases left in between. CDR3 residues: CASSLSAVNSYEQYF. CDR3 nucleotide sequence: TGTGCCAGCAGTTTATCCGCGGTAAACTCCTACGAGCAGTACTTC.

The chain joins TRBV7-2 to TRBJ1-2; D remains unclear. Trimming removed 1 base at V and 5 bases at J, with 5 bases between. The CDR3 sequence is 12 residues long. Germline CDR1 SGHTA, CDR2 FQGNSA. This CDR3 reads CASSLGAYGYTF. For the CDR3, the DNA is TGTGCCAGCAGCTTAGGGGCTTATGGCTACACCTTC.

The CDR3 DNA sequence: TGTGCCAGCAACAAGGCGGGCGAAAAACTGTTTTTT. Its translation is CASNKAGEKLFF. The chain employs TRBV5-5 and TRBJ1-4; D gene unclear. The CDR3 loop spans 12 amino acids. Germline CDR1 is SGHKS and CDR2 is YYEKEE (reference sequence). The V and J ends lost 6 bases and 8 bases respectively, with 11 bases between them.

This rearrangement joins TRBV10-3 to TRBJ1-1; D unclear. Trimming took 3 bases from V and 4 from J, leaving 21 bases between them. The CDR3 consists of 17 residues. In germline, CDR1 is ENHRY, CDR2 SYGVKD. The CDR3 region has the DNA TGTGCCATCAGTGACTCTCCCCTTGTCCTCGGCGGCACTGAAGCTTTCTTT. Translating gives CAISDSPLVLGGTEAFF.

This rearrangement joins TRBV9 to TRBJ1-2, with D uncertain. The CDR3 has 15 amino acids. Germline V CDR1 and CDR2: SGDLS, YYNGEE. Trimming stripped 4 bases from V and 7 bases from J, with 20 bases between. The CDR3 here is CASSLTEPNYGGYTF. The CDR3 nucleotides read TGTGCCAGCAGCCTTACTGAACCTAACTATGGTGGCTACACCTTC.